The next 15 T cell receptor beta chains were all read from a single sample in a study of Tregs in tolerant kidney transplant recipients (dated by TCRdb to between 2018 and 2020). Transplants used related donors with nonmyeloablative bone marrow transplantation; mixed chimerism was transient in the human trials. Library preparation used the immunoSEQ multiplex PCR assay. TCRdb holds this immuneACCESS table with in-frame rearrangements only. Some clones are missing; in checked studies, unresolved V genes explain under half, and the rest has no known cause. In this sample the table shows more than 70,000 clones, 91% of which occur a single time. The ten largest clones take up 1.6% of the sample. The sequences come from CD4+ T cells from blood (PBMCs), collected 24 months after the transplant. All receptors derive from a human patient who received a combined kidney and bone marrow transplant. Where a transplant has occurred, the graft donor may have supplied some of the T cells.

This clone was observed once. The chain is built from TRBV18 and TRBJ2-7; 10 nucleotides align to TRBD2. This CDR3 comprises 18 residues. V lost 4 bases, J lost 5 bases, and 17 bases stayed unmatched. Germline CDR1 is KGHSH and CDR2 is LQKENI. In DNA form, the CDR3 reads TGTGCCAGCTCACGCCCCGACGGCAGCGGGGGGGGAGGAAACGAGCAGTACTTC. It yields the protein CASSRPDGSGGGGNEQYF.

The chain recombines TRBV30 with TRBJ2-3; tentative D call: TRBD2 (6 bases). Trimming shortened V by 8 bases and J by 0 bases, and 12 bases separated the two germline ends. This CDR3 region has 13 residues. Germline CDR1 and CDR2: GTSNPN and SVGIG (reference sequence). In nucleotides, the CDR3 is TGTGCCGCTGGAGGGATCAGCACAGATACGCAGTATTTT. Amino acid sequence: CAAGGISTDTQYF.

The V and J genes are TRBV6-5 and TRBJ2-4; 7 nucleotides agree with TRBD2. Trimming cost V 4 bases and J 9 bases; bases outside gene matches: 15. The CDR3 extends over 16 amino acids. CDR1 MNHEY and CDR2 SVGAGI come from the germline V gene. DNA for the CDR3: TGTGCCAGCAGTTCCATGACTAGCCTCCTAAGGGGCATTCAGTACTTC. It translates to CASSSMTSLLRGIQYF.

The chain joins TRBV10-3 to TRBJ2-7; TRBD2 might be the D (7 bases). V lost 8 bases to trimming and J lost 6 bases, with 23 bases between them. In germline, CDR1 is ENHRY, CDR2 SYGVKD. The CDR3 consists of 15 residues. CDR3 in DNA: TGTGCCATCGGCCAATGGTCGGGGAGGGGGGGCGAGCAGTACTTC. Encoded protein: CAIGQWSGRGGEQYF.

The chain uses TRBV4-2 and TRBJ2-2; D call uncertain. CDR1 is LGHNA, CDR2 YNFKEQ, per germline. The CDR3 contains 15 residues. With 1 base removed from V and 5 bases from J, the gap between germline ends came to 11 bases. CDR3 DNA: TGTGCCAGCAGCCAAGCGGCAGGCGAAACCGGGGAGCTGTTTTTT. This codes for CASSQAAGETGELFF.

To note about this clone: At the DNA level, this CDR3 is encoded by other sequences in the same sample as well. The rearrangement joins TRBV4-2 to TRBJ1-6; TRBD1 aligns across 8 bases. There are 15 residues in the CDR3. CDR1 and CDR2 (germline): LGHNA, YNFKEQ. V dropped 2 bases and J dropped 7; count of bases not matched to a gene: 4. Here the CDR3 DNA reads TGTGCCAGCAGCCAACAGCGGACAGGGAATTCACCCCTCCACTTT. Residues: CASSQQRTGNSPLHF.

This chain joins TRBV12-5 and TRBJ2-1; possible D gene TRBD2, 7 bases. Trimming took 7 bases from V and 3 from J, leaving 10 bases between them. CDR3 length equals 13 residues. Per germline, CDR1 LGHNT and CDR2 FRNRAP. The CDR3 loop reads CASAGGHYNEQFF. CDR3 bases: TGTGCTAGTGCGGGGGGCCACTACAATGAGCAGTTCTTC.

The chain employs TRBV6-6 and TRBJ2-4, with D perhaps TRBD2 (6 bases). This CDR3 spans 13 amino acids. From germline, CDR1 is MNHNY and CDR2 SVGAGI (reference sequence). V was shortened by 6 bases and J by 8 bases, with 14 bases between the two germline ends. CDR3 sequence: CASSSTRGYIQYF. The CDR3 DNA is TGTGCCAGCAGCTCGACTAGAGGATACATTCAGTACTTC.

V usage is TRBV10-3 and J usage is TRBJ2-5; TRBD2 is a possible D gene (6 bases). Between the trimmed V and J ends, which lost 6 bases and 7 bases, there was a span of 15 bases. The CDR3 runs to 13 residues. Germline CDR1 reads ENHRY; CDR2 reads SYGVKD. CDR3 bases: TGTGCCATCAGAAAGGAGGGCCAGGGGACCCAGTACTTC. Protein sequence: CAIRKEGQGTQYF.

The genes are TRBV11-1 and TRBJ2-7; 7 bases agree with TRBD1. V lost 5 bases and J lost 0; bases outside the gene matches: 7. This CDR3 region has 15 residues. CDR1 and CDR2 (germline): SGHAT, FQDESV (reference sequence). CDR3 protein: CASSGSDRVSYEQYF. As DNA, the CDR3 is TGTGCCAGCAGCGGGAGTGACAGGGTCTCCTACGAGCAGTACTTC.

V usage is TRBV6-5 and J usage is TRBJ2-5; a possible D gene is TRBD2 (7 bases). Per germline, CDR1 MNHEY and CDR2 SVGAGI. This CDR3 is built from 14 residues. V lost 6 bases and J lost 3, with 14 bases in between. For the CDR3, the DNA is TGTGCCAGCAGGAGGGGGGGGCCAAAAGAGACCCAGTACTTC. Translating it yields CASRRGGPKETQYF.

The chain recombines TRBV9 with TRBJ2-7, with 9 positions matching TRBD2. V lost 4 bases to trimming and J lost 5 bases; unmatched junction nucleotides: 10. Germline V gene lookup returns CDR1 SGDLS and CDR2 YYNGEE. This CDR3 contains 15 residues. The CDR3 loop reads CASSLTGTSFDEQYF. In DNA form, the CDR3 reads TGTGCCAGCAGCTTAACCGGGACTAGCTTTGACGAGCAGTACTTC.

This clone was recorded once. The CDR3: CASIQDSNYGYTF. The CDR3, as DNA: TGTGCCAGCATACAGGACAGCAACTATGGCTACACCTTC. The V call is TRBV2, the J call TRBJ1-2, with D perhaps matching TRBD1 (6 bases). V was pared by 7 bases and J by 2 bases, with 11 bases between. CDR3 length: 13 residues. From germline, CDR1 is SNHLY and CDR2 FYNNEI.

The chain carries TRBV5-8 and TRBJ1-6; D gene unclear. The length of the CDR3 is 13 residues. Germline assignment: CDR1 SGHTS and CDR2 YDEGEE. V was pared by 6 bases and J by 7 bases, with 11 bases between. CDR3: CASTRRINSPLHF. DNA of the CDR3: TGTGCCAGCACCCGGCGGATCAATTCACCCCTCCACTTT.

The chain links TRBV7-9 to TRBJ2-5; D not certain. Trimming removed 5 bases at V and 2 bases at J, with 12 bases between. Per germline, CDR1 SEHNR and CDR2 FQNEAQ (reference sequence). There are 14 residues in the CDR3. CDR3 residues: CASSPGYGQETQYF. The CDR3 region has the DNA TGTGCCAGCAGCCCCGGGTACGGACAAGAGACCCAGTACTTC.